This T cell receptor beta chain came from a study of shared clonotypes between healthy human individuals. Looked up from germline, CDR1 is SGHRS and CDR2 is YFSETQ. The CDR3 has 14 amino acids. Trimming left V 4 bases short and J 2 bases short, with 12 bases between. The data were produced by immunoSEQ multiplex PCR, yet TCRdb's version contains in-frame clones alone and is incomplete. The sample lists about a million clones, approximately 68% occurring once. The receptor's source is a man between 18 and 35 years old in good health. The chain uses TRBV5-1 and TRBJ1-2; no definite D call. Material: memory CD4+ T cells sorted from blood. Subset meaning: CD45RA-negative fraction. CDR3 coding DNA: TGCGCCAGCAGCCTGAGTAGTACCAACTATGGCTACACCTTC. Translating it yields CASSLSSTNYGYTF.